Included here is one T cell receptor (beta chain) sequence, with context. Its antigen is not identified. The CDR3 consists of 14 residues. The V and J ends lost 2 bases and 6 bases respectively, with 10 bases between them. Germline CDR1 is SNHLY and CDR2 is FYNNEI. ViraFEST used viral peptide pools to expand antigen-specific CD4+ T cells before sequencing. Scientists isolated CD4+ T cells after a roughly ten-day culture period ended. According to the study, vaccine recipients showed no prior SARS-CoV-2 infection and negative nucleocapsid antibodies. Some 2.1 million PBMC per well received approximately 10 IU/ml IL-2 and approximately 9.2 ug/ml peptides in culture. TCRdb's copy holds only in-frame clones and misses some; the assay was immunoSEQ multiplex PCR. The sample carries about 34,000 clones, around three quarters recorded once. This entry belongs to a study of vaccination effects on CD4 cells after COVID-19. Study results and caveats: Marked clonal contraction of infection- and vaccine-induced clones was seen late after vaccination.

The sequence was collected from a human donor who received a COVID-19 vaccine. The sequencing here drew on CD4+ T cells from PBMCs cultured with HCoV-OC43 spike peptides, taken before COVID-19 vaccination. The subset: HCoV-OC43 spike overlapping peptide pool stimulation. V is TRBV2 and J is TRBJ2-2, with D possibly TRBD2 on 5 matching bases. The CDR3 is CASSEKREPGELFF. CDR3 DNA sequence: TGTGCCAGCAGTGAAAAGAGGGAGCCCGGGGAGCTGTTTTTT.